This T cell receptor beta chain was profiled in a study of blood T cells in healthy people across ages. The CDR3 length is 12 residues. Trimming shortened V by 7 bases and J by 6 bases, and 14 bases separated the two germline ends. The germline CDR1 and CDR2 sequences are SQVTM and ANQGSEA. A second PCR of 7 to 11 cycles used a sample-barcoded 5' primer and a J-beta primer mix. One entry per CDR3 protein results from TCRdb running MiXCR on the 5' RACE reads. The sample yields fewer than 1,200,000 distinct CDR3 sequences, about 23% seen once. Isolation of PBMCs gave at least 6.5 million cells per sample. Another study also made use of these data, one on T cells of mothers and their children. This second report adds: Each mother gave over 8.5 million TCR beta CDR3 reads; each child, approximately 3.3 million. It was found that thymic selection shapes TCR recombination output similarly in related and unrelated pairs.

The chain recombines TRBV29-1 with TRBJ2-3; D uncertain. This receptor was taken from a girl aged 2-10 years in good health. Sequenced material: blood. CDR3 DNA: TGCAGCGCCCTGTTGGCTGGCGATACGCAGTATTTT. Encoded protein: CSALLAGDTQYF.